These 28 T cell receptor beta chains were all obtained from the same sample, sequenced in a study of T-cell memory formation after mild COVID-19. TCRdb processed the 5' RACE reads anew with MiXCR; each CDR3 protein has one entry. The sample has around 300,000 distinct CDR3 sequences, approximately 8.4% seen once. Sequencing was carried out using PBMCs or a T cell subset sorted from them (not recorded which). These receptors all come from a man aged 18 to 35 who had mild COVID-19 (a few samples of this study predate the infection). Cell type and time point are not known.

This clonotype has just a few counts. The chain uses TRBV7-7 and TRBJ1-6; D call uncertain. The CDR3 totals 13 residues. Trimming pared 5 bases from V and 5 bases from J, leaving 7 bases between. Germline lookup yields CDR1 SSHAT and CDR2 FNYEAQ (reference sequence). CDR3 nucleotides: TGTGCCAGCAGCAGGACCAATAATTCACCCCTCCACTTT. Its protein product is CASSRTNNSPLHF.

In this sample, this clonotype turned up many times. The chain joins TRBV4-1 to TRBJ1-2; D perhaps matches TRBD1 (6 bases). V was clipped by 1 base and J by 4 bases, with 10 bases between them. Germline V gene data show CDR1 as MGHRA and CDR2 as YSYEKL. CDR3 length equals 14 residues. The CDR3 is CASSQAEGGYGYTF. The CDR3 DNA follows: TGCGCCAGCAGCCAAGCGGAAGGGGGCTATGGCTACACCTTC.

This clonotype showed up just a few times. The chain couples TRBV12-3 or TRBV12-4 to TRBJ1-1; D gene unclear. Trimming stripped 11 bases from V and 1 base from J, with 17 bases between. The CDR3 is made up of 14 amino acids. The CDR3 protein is CAPSPRCGNTEAFF. As DNA, the CDR3 is TGTGCCCCCTCTCCCAGGTGCGGGAACACTGAAGCTTTCTTT.

The chain combines TRBV6-5 with TRBJ2-2; D is possibly TRBD1 (6 bases). The CDR3 extends over 15 amino acids. Looked up from germline, CDR1 is MNHEY and CDR2 is SVGAGI. The V and J ends lost 0 bases and 3 bases respectively, with 8 bases between them. CDR3 residues: CASSYSSGDTGELFF. The CDR3 region has the DNA TGTGCCAGCAGTTACTCTTCAGGGGACACCGGGGAGCTGTTTTTT.

This clonotype was observed a handful of times. The rearrangement joins TRBV20-1 to TRBJ1-2; D is possibly TRBD1 (6 bases). V shed 1 base and J shed 7 bases, with 13 bases lying between them. There are 13 residues in the CDR3. Germline V gives CDR1 DFQATT, CDR2 SNEGSKA (reference sequence). The CDR3 protein is CSARGQVESGYTF. CDR3 nucleotides: TGCAGTGCTAGAGGACAGGTGGAATCTGGCTACACCTTC.

The chain is built from TRBV4-3 and TRBJ2-7; D gene uncertain. V was pared by 0 bases and J by 4 bases, with 7 bases between. The germline gives CDR1 LGHNA, CDR2 YSLEER. This CDR3 spans 13 amino acids. In nucleotides, the CDR3 is TGCGCCAGCAGCCAAGATCCGCAGTACGAGCAGTACTTC. Its protein product is CASSQDPQYEQYF.

The rearrangement uses TRBV20-1 and TRBJ2-1, with D possibly being TRBD2 (5 bases). The germline V gene has CDR1 DFQATT and CDR2 SNEGSKA (reference sequence). Trimming took off 6 bases at V and 13 bases at J, with 25 bases between the two ends. The CDR3 totals 14 residues. In DNA form, the CDR3 reads TGCAGTGCCCGGGATCTGAGCTACCTCGGTCTACAGTTCTTC. Amino acids: CSARDLSYLGLQFF.

The V and J genes are TRBV28 and TRBJ2-7; D is unclear. V lost 5 bases, J lost 0 bases, and 11 bases lay in between. The CDR3 contains 14 residues. Germline V gives CDR1 MDHEN, CDR2 SYDVKM. This chain's CDR3 is CASSLQASSYEQYV. For the CDR3, the DNA is TGTGCCAGCAGTCTTCAGGCGAGCTCCTACGAGCAGTACGTC.

This clonotype was observed a few times. This chain links TRBV5-6 with TRBJ1-4; TRBD1 aligns across 7 bases. Trimming removed 3 bases from V and 8 bases from J; junction bases left unmatched: 10. From germline, CDR1 is SGHDT and CDR2 YYEEEE. The CDR3 totals 15 residues. CDR3 nucleotides: TGTGCCAGCAGCTGGGGACAGTTTTATGCCGAAAAACTGTTTTTT. It translates to CASSWGQFYAEKLFF.

Many counts were recorded for this clonotype. CDR3 amino acids: CATSDPPGGSDEQFF. The CDR3 nucleotides read TGTGCCACCAGTGACCCACCGGGGGGGTCTGATGAGCAGTTCTTC. This rearrangement joins TRBV24-1 to TRBJ2-1, with 8 bases aligning to TRBD2. The trim removed 4 bases at V and 8 bases at J, leaving 9 bases unmatched. The length of the CDR3 is 15 residues. Germline CDR1 reads KGHDR; CDR2 reads SFDVKD.

This clonotype was found a few times. V gene TRBV5-1 combines with J gene TRBJ1-1, with D maybe TRBD1 (6 bases). The ends were cut back, 4 bases at V and 11 bases at J, with 18 bases in the middle. The CDR3 runs to 13 residues. From germline, CDR1 is SGHRS and CDR2 YFSETQ. CDR3 sequence: CASSSRTDGRAFF. The CDR3 bases are TGCGCCAGCAGCAGCCGGACAGATGGAAGGGCTTTCTTT.

The genes are TRBV7-2 and TRBJ1-2; D possibly corresponds to TRBD1 (6 bases). Between the trimmed V and J ends, which lost 0 bases and 2 bases, there was a span of 16 bases. The CDR3 extends over 17 amino acids. Germline V lookup: CDR1 SGHTA, CDR2 FQGNSA. The CDR3 is CASSLAPGAEGNYGYTF. In nucleotides, the CDR3 is TGTGCCAGCAGCTTAGCGCCGGGGGCCGAGGGGAACTATGGCTACACCTTC.

CDR3 DNA: TGCAGTGCTAGCCCTAGCGGGAGTGGTAGAGATACGCAGTATTTT. It is translated as CSASPSGSGRDTQYF. The chain employs TRBV20-1 and TRBJ2-3, with 10 bases that match TRBD2. Germline V gives CDR1 DFQATT, CDR2 SNEGSKA (reference sequence). CDR3 size: 15 residues. The V segment lost 3 bases and the J segment 5 bases; nucleotides outside the gene matches: 8.

There are a few counts of this clonotype. The V gene is TRBV5-1, the J gene TRBJ2-5; 12 positions agree with TRBD1. Trimming removed 4 bases from V and 5 bases from J; junction bases left unmatched: 6. The CDR3 loop spans 15 amino acids. The germline gives CDR1 SGHRS, CDR2 YFSETQ. CDR3 sequence reads: CASSPGQGALETQYF. As DNA, the CDR3 is TGCGCCAGCAGCCCGGGACAGGGGGCACTGGAGACCCAGTACTTC.

This clonotype was seen a handful of times. This rearrangement joins TRBV30 to TRBJ2-3; tentatively, D is TRBD1 or TRBD2 (6 bases each). Germline V CDR1 and CDR2: GTSNPN, SVGIG (reference sequence). The length of the CDR3 is 14 residues. Trimming stripped 4 bases from V and 0 bases from J, with 11 bases between. CDR3 residues: CAWKGGLSTDTQYF. The DNA of the CDR3 is TGTGCCTGGAAGGGGGGACTTAGCACAGATACGCAGTATTTT.

The chain employs TRBV10-3 and TRBJ1-2; tentatively, D is TRBD1 (6 bases). Deletions cut 7 bases from V and 2 bases from J, with 11 bases between. This CDR3 has 13 amino acids. Germline CDR1 is ENHRY and CDR2 is SYGVKD. The CDR3 sequence: CAIMKDRNYGYTF. The DNA for the CDR3 is TGTGCCATCATGAAGGACAGAAACTATGGCTACACCTTC.

V and J are TRBV20-1 and TRBJ1-1; D is ambiguous. V was trimmed by 6 bases and J by 0 bases, leaving 14 bases between them. Germline V gene sequence: CDR1 DFQATT, CDR2 SNEGSKA (reference sequence). This CDR3 comprises 14 residues. The DNA of the CDR3 is TGCAGTGCCACCATACGGCTTCTGAACACTGAAGCTTTCTTT. This codes for CSATIRLLNTEAFF.

This rearrangement joins TRBV6-6 to TRBJ1-1; a weak D match, TRBD1 (6 bases). Germline CDR1 is MNHNY and CDR2 is SVGAGI (reference sequence). Trimming shortened V by 7 bases and J by 7 bases, and 10 bases separated the two germline ends. This CDR3 has 11 amino acids. The CDR3 DNA reads TGTGCCAGCACCCAAGGGGGTGAAGCTTTCTTT. This encodes CASTQGGEAFF.

This clonotype was counted between two and nine times. The V call is TRBV29-1, the J call TRBJ2-1; TRBD2 matches 16 bases. CDR1 is SQVTM, CDR2 ANQGSEA, per germline. This CDR3 comprises 17 residues. The J segment lost 10 bases and the V segment lost 2 bases, leaving 11 bases of the junction unmatched. The CDR3 reads CSVEQLGLAGGKDEQFF. CDR3 DNA: TGCAGCGTTGAACAGTTGGGACTAGCGGGGGGGAAGGACGAGCAGTTCTTC.

The table lists this clonotype with a few counts. V and J are TRBV29-1 and TRBJ2-1; D is possibly TRBD2 (6 bases). There are 14 residues in the CDR3. Looked up from germline, CDR1 is SQVTM and CDR2 is ANQGSEA. V was clipped by 1 base and J by 9 bases, with 16 bases between them. The CDR3 is CSVEVGSRRGEQFF. The DNA of the CDR3 is TGCAGCGTTGAAGTCGGTAGTAGGAGGGGTGAGCAGTTCTTC.

A few counts support this clonotype. The chain couples TRBV9 to TRBJ2-2; D is ambiguous. CDR3 length: 11 residues. V lost 3 bases, J lost 10 bases, and 7 bases lay in between. Germline CDR1 reads SGDLS; CDR2 reads YYNGEE. This CDR3 reads CASSDQEELFF. CDR3 DNA: TGTGCCAGCAGCGACCAGGAGGAGCTGTTTTTT. The full variable domain, with the rest looked up from reference TRBV9 and TRBJ2-2, is DSGVTQTPKHLITATGQRVTLRCSPRSGDLSVYWYQQSLDQGLQFLIQYYNGEERAKGNILERFSAQQFPDLHSELNLSSLELGDSALYFCASSDQEELFFGEGSRLTVL.

This clonotype was seen repeatedly, ten times or more. This chain uses TRBV9 with TRBJ1-1; D perhaps matches TRBD1 (5 bases). There are 15 residues in the CDR3. Looked up from germline, CDR1 is SGDLS and CDR2 is YYNGEE. V was shortened by 0 bases and J by 1 base, with 10 bases between the two germline ends. CDR3: CASSVAGHPNTEAFF. DNA of the CDR3: TGTGCCAGCAGCGTAGCTGGACACCCGAACACTGAAGCTTTCTTT.

The chain employs TRBV6-2 or TRBV6-3 and TRBJ2-7; 11 bases map to TRBD2. Trimming cost V 2 bases and J 6 bases; bases outside gene matches: 3. The CDR3 covers 14 residues. Per the germline V gene, CDR1 is MNHEY and CDR2 is SVGEGT. The CDR3 DNA follows: TGTGCCAGCAGTTACGGGACTAGCGGTTCCGAGCAGTACTTC. Its translation is CASSYGTSGSEQYF.

At least ten counts were recorded for this clonotype. The J gene is TRBJ2-6, the V gene TRBV7-9, with unresolved D. The CDR3 has 16 residues. V shed 8 bases and J shed 0 bases, with 14 bases lying between them. CDR1 and CDR2 from the germline V gene are SEHNR and FQNEAQ (reference sequence). The CDR3 is CASGNLGSSGANVLTF. The CDR3 bases are TGTGCCAGCGGTAATCTGGGATCCTCTGGGGCCAACGTCCTGACTTTC.

This clonotype has at least ten counts. CDR3 sequence reads: CSASPGAYEQYF. Here the CDR3 DNA reads TGCAGTGCTTCCCCAGGAGCCTACGAGCAGTACTTC. This rearrangement joins TRBV20-1 to TRBJ2-7; unclear D gene. Germline V gene data show CDR1 as DFQATT and CDR2 as SNEGSKA (reference sequence). V shed 5 bases and J shed 2 bases, with 10 bases lying between them. The CDR3 covers 12 residues.

This clonotype turned up a few times. This chain links TRBV20-1 with TRBJ1-5; perhaps TRBD1 as D (5 bases). Germline-derived CDR1 and CDR2 are DFQATT and SNEGSKA (reference sequence). Trimming removed 5 bases at V and 4 bases at J, with 18 bases between. The CDR3 covers 15 residues. Here the CDR3 DNA reads TGCAGTGCTCCCCGAGTTGGGGCTCTTAATCAGCCCCAGCATTTT. Translating it yields CSAPRVGALNQPQHF.

This clonotype was seen a handful of times. The chain combines TRBV7-8 with TRBJ2-3; D remains unclear. The CDR3 contains 16 residues. Looked up from germline, CDR1 is SGHVS and CDR2 is FQNEAQ. Trimming cost V 4 bases and J 0 bases, with 14 bases left between them. CDR3 nucleotide sequence: TGTGCCAGCAGCTCTCTCGGCGGAGCGAGCACAGATACGCAGTATTTT. It translates to CASSSLGGASTDTQYF.

V gene TRBV4-2 combines with J gene TRBJ1-1; D gene ambiguous. V lost 0 bases and J lost 2, with 16 bases in between. The germline gives CDR1 LGHNA, CDR2 YNFKEQ. This CDR3 has 17 residues. CDR3 DNA sequence: TGTGCCAGCAGCCAAGATCCACTTGGCAGGAGAAACACTGAAGCTTTCTTT. Translated: CASSQDPLGRRNTEAFF.